This T cell receptor beta chain stems from a study of shared clonotypes between healthy human individuals (TCRdb year 2020). Regarding the research as a whole: The cohort comprised two women and a few men aged 18 to 49 years. To estimate repertoire size and how much clonotype sharing occurs between individuals, the study deeply sequenced the blood TCR repertoires of five healthy adults. Between about 0.8 and 9 billion PBMCs per donor were obtained by leukapheresis. To increase sequencing depth and limit assay-specific biases, different laboratories used diverse techniques to prepare libraries and sequence TCR repertoires. For each donor, CD4 naive and CD4 memory were each given three plates, CD8 naive was given two plates, and CD8 memory was given one plate. What the authors observed across the whole study: Even with the large sequencing depth, rarefaction of the sorted-subset datasets indicated that sequencing was incomplete. Based on pairwise subsampling, the degree of clonotype sharing among donors was expected to be affected by sequencing depth. Because the study included a small number of donors, the genetic and exposure-history diversity represented was limited. Compared with non-shared clonotypes, the clonotypes found in all four sorted-subset donors had higher generation probabilities. When a few donors were compared, the shared fraction of clonotypes was about 5.4% for naive CD4, more than 3% for naive CD8, 2.3% for memory CD4, and 0.35% to 0.4% for memory CD8. Naive subsets generally had larger estimated clonotype richness than memory subsets did. Sampling was restricted to blood, and TCR repertoires in tissues likely differ from the TCR repertoires found in blood.

TCR CDR3 regions were amplified from genomic DNA by multiplex PCR using the deep immunoSEQ assay. For each cell subset, the extracted genomic DNA was distributed evenly across all wells of several immunoSEQ 96-well plates, and each plate served as one replicate. For sorted subsets, each replicate PCR was loaded with approximately 200 ng genomic DNA, equivalent to 30,000 or so T cell genomes. Purified libraries were measured with a Qubit 3.0 fluorometer, size-checked on a Bioanalyzer 2100, and measured again with the KAPA Library Quantification kit. Each immunoSEQ 96-well plate was sequenced on its own single-read 150-cycle Illumina NextSeq 550 flow cell. Per the authors' processing: Because the immunoSEQ output held only junctional sequences and lacked quality scores, the filtering could not match the filtering applied to full-length reads. Sequences were annotated with PyIR, a Python wrapper for IgBLAST v1.9, using IMGT germline references to assign V/J genes and CDR3. Reads were filtered out if the reads had weak V/J assignments (E-value above 1e-6), no CDR3, stop codons, out-of-frame junctions, or ambiguous translated residues. V3J clonotypes were defined as sequences sharing an identical inferred V gene, J gene, and CDR3 amino acid sequence. The percentage overlap between two repertoires was calculated by dividing the number of shared unique clonotypes by the size of the smaller repertoire. Three approaches were used to assess repertoire richness: RTK rarefaction, the Chao1 estimator, and Recon v2.1 estimates of unobserved clonotypes. OLGA was used to compute generation probabilities for all TCRbeta clonotypes that the gDNA method yielded from four donors. What TCRdb holds here is the immuneACCESS table cut down to in-frame rearrangements. Part of the clones is not present; checked against another copy, under half of the missing clones reflect an unresolved V gene, and the others are unexplained. D and trimming were read from the DNA, whereas the V and J calls and clone size are those reported in that table. The sample table holds approximately 720,000 clones, of which about two thirds were seen once. The biggest ten clones account for 1.8% of the sample.

Donors were healthy HIV-negative adults with no recently reported acute infections or vaccinations. Every donor was a Caucasian adult residing in Nashville, Tennessee, USA. CD4+ T cells were enriched by magnetic negative selection, after which naive cells were positively selected on CD45RA and the negative fraction was taken as the memory subset. Blood was obtained by leukapheresis, after which PBMCs were separated by Ficoll-Histopaque density gradient centrifugation and cryopreserved in liquid nitrogen vapor phase. Analytical flow cytometry was used to check the purity and quantity of each magnetically sorted T cell population. Genomic DNA was isolated from each sorted fraction and quantified by UV absorbance on a Nanodrop 2000c. Note on this clone: This receptor's antigen is unknown. Base-call qualities are not available, and no considerably larger clone is one nucleotide away.

Based on the germline V gene (reference sequence), the CDR1 and CDR2 sequences are SEHNR and FQNEAQ. Reading from cysteine to phenylalanine, the CDR3 counts 16 amino acids. The CDR3 DNA has 48 bases and is translated from base 1. V lost 4 bases and J lost 8 bases, and the count of bases not matched to a germline gene is 12. The clonotype was recovered from a woman aged 30 to 39 in good health. Sequenced sample: memory CD4+ T cells sorted from blood. In light of the paper, this sample's cell subset or site label describes: CD45RA-negative fraction. This chain joins TRBV7-9 to TRBJ2-1, and TRBD1 aligns with 9 junction nucleotides. In nucleotides, the sequence is TGTGCCAGCAGCTCGAAGACAGGGGGGGTTGCTCATGAGCAGTTCTTC. This yields the protein CASSSKTGGVAHEQFF.